This T cell receptor (beta chain) is drawn from a study of shared clonotypes between healthy human individuals. Measured with immunoSEQ multiplex PCR; TCRdb has only the in-frame clones, and not every one. The sample lists under 600,000 clones; 60% to 80% were seen once. The CDR3 is 13 residues long. The V end lost 3 bases, the J end lost 2 bases, and 7 bases lay between the germline ends. CDR1 is KGHSH, CDR2 LQKENI, per germline. Sequencing input: PBMCs. The receptor was derived from a woman in her 40s in good health. Some clones in this sample may be carry-over from other donors' samples. This chain uses TRBV18 with TRBJ2-5; D uncertain. This chain's CDR3 is CASSPLEQETQYF. The CDR3 coding sequence is TGTGCCAGCTCACCTCTCGAACAAGAGACCCAGTACTTC.